A single sample is the source of the 15 T cell receptor beta chains below, sequenced in a study of T cells after yellow fever vaccination. TCRdb fed the 5' RACE reads into MiXCR, producing one record per CDR3 protein. Of about 130,000 distinct CDR3 sequences listed, more than 6.5% are singletons. The specimen was CD4+ T cells sorted from PBMCs, collected roughly 10 days after the first yellow fever vaccination. Source of these receptors: a man aged 18 to 30 who received the YFV17D yellow fever vaccine.

This clonotype came up many times. This chain links TRBV27 with TRBJ2-1, with unresolved D. The V end lost 11 bases, the J end lost 6 bases, and 23 bases lay between the germline ends. Germline V lookup: CDR1 MNHEY, CDR2 SMNVEV (reference sequence). The CDR3 extends over 15 amino acids. The CDR3 region has the DNA TGTGCCGCTGGACGGGCCGCTGGCCTCCTCAATGAGCAGTTCTTC. The encoded protein is CAAGRAAGLLNEQFF.

This clonotype was seen a handful of times. The chain has TRBV5-4 and TRBJ1-1; 7 nucleotides align to TRBD1. From germline, CDR1 is SGHNT and CDR2 YYREEE (reference sequence). V shed 2 bases and J 1 base; nucleotides not matched to a gene: 5. The CDR3 is 15 residues long. CDR3 loop: CASSLQGQRNTEAFF. CDR3 coding DNA: TGTGCCAGCAGCTTACAGGGGCAACGGAACACTGAAGCTTTCTTT.

The table lists this clonotype with a few counts. A much larger clone differs by one base, so this may be a read error. The gene calls are TRBV6-2 or TRBV6-3 and TRBJ2-7, with TRBD2 matching 13 bases. From germline, CDR1 is MNHEY and CDR2 SVGEGT. The CDR3 sequence is 18 residues long. CDR3 amino acids: CARSSWTSGGRRAGEQYF. In DNA, the CDR3 is TGTGCCCGCAGTTCCTGGACTAGCGGGGGCCGAAGAGCAGGCGAGCAGTACTTC.

The sample holds a few counts of this clonotype. The rearrangement uses TRBV5-4 and TRBJ2-3, with a possible D match to TRBD2 (6 bases). The CDR3 is 14 residues long. V lost 4 bases to trimming and J lost 6 bases, with 15 bases between them. Germline CDR1 and CDR2: SGHNT and YYREEE (reference sequence). The CDR3 is CASSHGRPEDTQYF. The DNA for the CDR3 is TGTGCCAGCAGCCATGGGAGGCCCGAGGATACGCAGTATTTT.

This clonotype was counted ten times or more. This chain joins TRBV5-1 and TRBJ2-5; 7 positions agree with TRBD2. The CDR3 length is 14 residues. V lost 1 base to trimming and J lost 2 bases; unmatched junction nucleotides: 2. Germline CDR1 SGHRS, CDR2 YFSETQ. CDR3 nucleotides: TGCGCCAGCAGCTTGCTAGCGGAACAAGAGACCCAGTACTTC. Encoded protein: CASSLLAEQETQYF.

Ten or more counts support this clonotype. CDR3 coding DNA: TGTGCCAGCAGCTTAGCGCTAGCGGGGGGGATAAATGAGCAGTTCTTC. Protein: CASSLALAGGINEQFF. The chain uses TRBV7-2 and TRBJ2-1; 12 positions agree with TRBD2. CDR3 length: 16 amino acids. Germline V gene data show CDR1 as SGHTA and CDR2 as FQGNSA. V lost 0 bases to trimming and J lost 7 bases; unmatched junction nucleotides: 4.

The table lists this clonotype with a count of one. With a much larger clone just one base away, this may be a read error. The gene calls are TRBV7-3 and TRBJ1-1; 9 bases align to TRBD1. The CDR3 runs to 14 residues. Per germline, CDR1 SGHTA and CDR2 FQGTGA. CDR3 nucleotide sequence: TGTGCCAGCAGCTTAGACAGGGGGAACACTGAACCTTTCTTT. Translation gives CASSLDRGNTEPFF.

This clonotype showed up just a few times. The V and J genes are TRBV6-5 and TRBJ2-3, with a weak D call TRBD1 (7 bases). Germline loops: CDR1 MNHEY, CDR2 SVGAGI. This CDR3 has 16 amino acids. The V gene lost 2 bases and the J gene lost 5 bases, with 17 bases spanning the gap. The CDR3 protein is CASSYDIRGARDTQYF. The CDR3 DNA sequence: TGTGCCAGCAGTTACGATATCAGGGGGGCGAGAGATACGCAGTATTTT.

Ten or more counts support this clonotype. The chain has TRBV5-1 and TRBJ1-1; D might be TRBD1 (6 bases). Trimming stripped 5 bases from V and 5 bases from J, with 16 bases between. There are 14 residues in the CDR3. Germline V gene sequence: CDR1 SGHRS, CDR2 YFSETQ. Written as DNA, the CDR3 is TGCGCCAGCAGATCCCTACAGGGTAGGACTGAAGCTTTCTTT. Residues: CASRSLQGRTEAFF.

This clonotype was seen at least ten times. V gene TRBV24-1 combines with J gene TRBJ2-3; possibly TRBD2 for D (5 bases). The germline V and J ends were trimmed by 4 bases and 4 bases, with 8 bases remaining between them. The CDR3 length is 13 residues. CDR1 is KGHDR and CDR2 is SFDVKD in the germline V gene. The CDR3 protein is CATSEGGPDTQYF. The CDR3 region has the DNA TGTGCCACCAGTGAAGGCGGGCCAGATACGCAGTATTTT.

This clonotype was found many times. The J gene is TRBJ1-5, the V gene TRBV5-5, with D maybe TRBD1 (5 bases). The ends were cut back, 0 bases at V and 2 bases at J, with 12 bases in the middle. This CDR3 spans 16 amino acids. CDR1 SGHKS and CDR2 YYEKEE come from the germline V gene (reference sequence). As DNA, the CDR3 is TGTGCCAGCAGCTTGGCCTACGGGGGAGGCAATCAGCCCCAGCATTTT. As protein: CASSLAYGGGNQPQHF.

This clonotype was counted many times. V is TRBV7-2 and J is TRBJ1-6, with TRBD1 identical over 10 bases. The junction had 4 bases not matched to a gene; V was cut back by 4 bases and J by 7 bases. CDR1 and CDR2 (germline): SGHTA, FQGNSA. This CDR3 has 15 residues. The CDR3 protein is CASSSGQGWNSPLHF. Written as DNA, the CDR3 is TGTGCCAGCAGCTCGGGACAGGGGTGGAATTCACCCCTCCACTTT.

The sample holds many counts of this clonotype. CDR3 nucleotides: TGTGCCAGCAGCCCCTATCTCCGGACAGGGGGCTTGGAGACCCAGTACTTC. Protein product: CASSPYLRTGGLETQYF. The chain is built from TRBV14 and TRBJ2-5; TRBD1 matches 11 bases. Trimming at V came to 4 bases and at J to 5 bases, leaving 12 bases not matched to a gene. This CDR3 spans 17 amino acids. CDR1 is SGHDN, CDR2 FVKESK, per germline.

This clonotype was observed many times. The rearrangement uses TRBV7-9 and TRBJ2-7, with D unclear. Between the trimmed V and J ends, which lost 5 bases and 5 bases, there was a span of 7 bases. The length of the CDR3 is 11 residues. The V gene's germline CDR1 is SEHNR and CDR2 FQNEAQ (reference sequence). The CDR3 loop reads CASSKSNEQYF. DNA of the CDR3: TGTGCCAGCAGCAAAAGTAACGAGCAGTACTTC.

This clonotype was recorded many times. The chain links TRBV6-1 to TRBJ1-1; the match to TRBD1 covers 8 bases. V was clipped by 6 bases and J by 6 bases; unmatched bases: 6. The CDR3 extends over 13 amino acids. The germline V gene encodes CDR1 MNHNS and CDR2 SASEGT. The CDR3 DNA reads as TGTGCCAGCAGCCAGGACAGGGCGTCTGAAGCTTTCTTT. Amino acids: CASSQDRASEAFF.